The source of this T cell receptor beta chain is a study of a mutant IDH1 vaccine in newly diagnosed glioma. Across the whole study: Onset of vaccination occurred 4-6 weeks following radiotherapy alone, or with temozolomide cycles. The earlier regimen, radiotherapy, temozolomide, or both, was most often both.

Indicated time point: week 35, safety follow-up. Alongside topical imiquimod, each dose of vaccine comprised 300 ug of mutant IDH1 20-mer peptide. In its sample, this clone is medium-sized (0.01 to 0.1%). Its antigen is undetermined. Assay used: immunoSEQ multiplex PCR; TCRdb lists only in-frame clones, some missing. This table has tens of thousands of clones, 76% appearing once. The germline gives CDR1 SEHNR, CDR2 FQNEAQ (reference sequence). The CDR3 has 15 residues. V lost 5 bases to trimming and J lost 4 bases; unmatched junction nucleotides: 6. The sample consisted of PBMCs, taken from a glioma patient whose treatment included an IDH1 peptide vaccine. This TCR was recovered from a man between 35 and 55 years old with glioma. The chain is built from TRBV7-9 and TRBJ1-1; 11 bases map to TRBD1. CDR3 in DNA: TGTGCCAGCAGCCAATTTGGGACAGGGGGCACTGAAGCTTTCTTT. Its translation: CASSQFGTGGTEAFF.